This TCR beta chain stems from a study (dated by TCRdb to between 2015 and 2016). Broadly, across the study: The study investigated the origins of HIV persistence in individuals who naturally controlled HIV infection.

V lost 2 bases and J lost 4 bases, and the count of bases not matched to a germline gene is 4. The cysteine opens and the phenylalanine closes a CDR3 of 15 amino acids. The sequence is cut down to CDR3 DNA, 45 bases in frame from base 1. CDR1 and CDR2 (LGHDT, YNNKEL) derive from the germline V gene (reference sequence). Libraries were made using 5' RACE. For sequencing, an Illumina HiSeq 2000 was employed. Using fastp at Q25 and MiXCR, TCRdb reprocessed the public reads and kept productive beta chains. Merged by CDR3 protein, the rows form single entries marked with the most common genes and DNA. For this sample the table gives several hundred distinct CDR3 sequences, of which around 13% were detected only once. The top ten constitute roughly 15% of the sample. This clonotype was counted between two and nine times. Its antigen is unknown. Per-nucleotide qualities are absent, and no much larger clonotype sits a single base away.

This clonotype originated in a female donor with HIV. Sequencing was done on a sample of total memory T cells from blood PBMCs. The cell subset or site label for this specimen denotes: transitional memory CD4+ T cells. The chain links TRBV3-1 with TRBJ2-1, with 8 bases matching TRBD2. The DNA reads TGTGCCAGCAGCCAAACGCGCGGGGGGTACAATGAGCAGTTCTTC. This is translated as CASSQTRGGYNEQFF.